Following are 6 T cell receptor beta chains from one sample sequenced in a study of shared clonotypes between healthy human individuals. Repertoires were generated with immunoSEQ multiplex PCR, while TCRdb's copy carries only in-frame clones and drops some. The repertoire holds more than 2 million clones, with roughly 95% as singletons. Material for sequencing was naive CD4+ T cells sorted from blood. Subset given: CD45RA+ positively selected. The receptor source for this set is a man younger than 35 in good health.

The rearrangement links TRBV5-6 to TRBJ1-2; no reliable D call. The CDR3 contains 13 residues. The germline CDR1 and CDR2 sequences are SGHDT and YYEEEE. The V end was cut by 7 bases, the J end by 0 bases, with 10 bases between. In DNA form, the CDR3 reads TGTGCCAGCGGCATCGGAGCTAACTATGGCTACACCTTC. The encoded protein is CASGIGANYGYTF.

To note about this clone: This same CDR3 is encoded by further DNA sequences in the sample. This CDR3 is CASSLEGGTYEQYF. CDR3 nucleotides: TGTGCCAGCAGCTTAGAGGGAGGGACCTACGAGCAGTACTTC. The chain has TRBV7-2 and TRBJ2-7, with TRBD2 matching 7 bases. V lost 1 base and J lost 2; bases outside the gene matches: 2. The CDR3 extends over 14 amino acids. The germline CDR1 and CDR2 sequences are SGHTA and FQGNSA.

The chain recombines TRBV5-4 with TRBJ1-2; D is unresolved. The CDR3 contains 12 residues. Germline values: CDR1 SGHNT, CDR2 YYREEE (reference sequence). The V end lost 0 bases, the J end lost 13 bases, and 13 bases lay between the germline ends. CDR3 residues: CASSLGRTHGTF. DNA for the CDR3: TGTGCCAGCAGCTTGGGGAGGACCCACGGCACCTTC.

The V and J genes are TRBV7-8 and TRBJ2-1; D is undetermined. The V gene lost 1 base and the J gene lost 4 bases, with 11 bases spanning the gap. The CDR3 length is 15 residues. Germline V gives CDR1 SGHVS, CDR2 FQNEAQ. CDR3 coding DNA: TGTGCCAGCAGCTTAGTCACCCCGGGTTACAATGAGCAGTTCTTC. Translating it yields CASSLVTPGYNEQFF. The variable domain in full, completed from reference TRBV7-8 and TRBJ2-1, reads GAGVSQSPRYKVAKRGQDVALRCDPISGHVSLFWYQQALGQGPEFLTYFQNEAQLDKSGLPSDRFFAERPEGSVSTLKIQRTQQEDSAVYLCASSLVTPGYNEQFFGPGTRLTVL.

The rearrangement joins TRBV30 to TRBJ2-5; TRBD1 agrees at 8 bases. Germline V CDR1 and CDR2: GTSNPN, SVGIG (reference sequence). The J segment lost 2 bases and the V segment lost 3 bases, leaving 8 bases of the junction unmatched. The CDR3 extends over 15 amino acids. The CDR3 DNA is TGTGCCTGGAGCCCCGGACAGGGAGTACAAGAGACCCAGTACTTC. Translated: CAWSPGQGVQETQYF.

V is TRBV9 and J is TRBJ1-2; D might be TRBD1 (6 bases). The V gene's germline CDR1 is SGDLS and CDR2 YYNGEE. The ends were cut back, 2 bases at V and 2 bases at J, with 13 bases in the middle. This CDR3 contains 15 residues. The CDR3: CASSVPQGWNYGYTF. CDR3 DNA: TGTGCCAGCAGCGTCCCCCAGGGGTGGAACTATGGCTACACCTTC.